Here is one TCR beta chain with its context. The data are from a study of OX40 agonist ivuxolimab in advanced cancers. Assay used: immunoSEQ multiplex PCR; TCRdb lists only in-frame clones, some missing. The sample has over 55,000 clones; around 81% are singletons. The specimen comprised CD4+ or CD8+ T cells sorted from blood, sampled in a trial of the OX40 agonist ivuxolimab. This TCR came from an adult with an advanced solid tumor such as melanoma, head and neck, liver or kidney cancer.

The CDR3 protein is CASSPRGTGYNEQFF. Here the CDR3 DNA reads TGTGCCAGCAGCCCCAGGGGGACCGGATACAATGAGCAGTTCTTC. The chain couples TRBV6-5 to TRBJ2-1; TRBD1 agrees at 7 bases. The trim removed 6 bases at V and 4 bases at J, leaving 9 bases unmatched. CDR1 and CDR2 from the germline V gene are MNHEY and SVGAGI. This CDR3 spans 15 amino acids.